A selection of T cell receptor beta chains follows, all from one sample in a study of blood T cell repertoires in COVID-19. The table came from immunoSEQ multiplex PCR; TCRdb's copy has only in-frame clones and leaves some out. In the table there are under 200,000 clones, about 90% of which are singletons. The source material was peripheral blood. These receptors all stem from a man aged 35-49 years with active or convalescent COVID-19. Both conserved end residues are part of each CDR3. The D gene is left open where the match is weak. Size is stated for part of the rows, as once, few or many counts, or as a class when the clone is expanded.

CDR3 DNA: TGTGCCAGCAGCTCCCACCTCGTACACGCGAACACCGGGGAGCTGTTTTTT
CDR3 protein: CASSSHLVHANTGELFF
CDR3 length: 17
clone size: .
V gene: TRBV7-3
J gene: TRBJ2-2
D gene: .

CDR3 DNA: TGTGCCAGCAGTGAAGTCGACGGGAATCAGCCCCAGCATTTT
CDR3 protein: CASSEVDGNQPQHF
CDR3 length: 14
clone size: .
V gene: TRBV6-1
J gene: TRBJ1-5
D gene: .

CDR3 DNA: TGTGCCAGCAGTTACTCGAAAGGGGGCAATCAGCCCCAGCATTTT
CDR3 protein: CASSYSKGGNQPQHF
CDR3 length: 15
clone size: .
V gene: TRBV6-2/TRBV6-3
J gene: TRBJ1-5
D gene: .

CDR3 DNA: TGCGCCAGCAGTGGCACGACAGCATTTTTTACTGAAGCTTTCTTT
CDR3 protein: CASSGTTAFFTEAFF
CDR3 length: 15
clone size: few
V gene: TRBV10-2
J gene: TRBJ1-1
D gene: .

CDR3 DNA: TGTGCCATCAGCGAAGGGGAGGGAGGGTATGGCTACACCTTC
CDR3 protein: CAISEGEGGYGYTF
CDR3 length: 14
clone size: .
V gene: TRBV10-3
J gene: TRBJ1-2
D gene: .

CDR3 DNA: TGTGCCAGCAGCTTAGCGGGGACAAACTATGGCTACACCTTC
CDR3 protein: CASSLAGTNYGYTF
CDR3 length: 14
clone size: once
V gene: TRBV7-2
J gene: TRBJ1-2
D gene: .

CDR3 DNA: TGCGCCAGCAGCTTGGGCGTTGATCAGCCCCAGCATTTT
CDR3 protein: CASSLGVDQPQHF
CDR3 length: 13
clone size: .
V gene: TRBV5-1
J gene: TRBJ1-5
D gene: .

CDR3 DNA: TGTGCCAGTAGAAAAACTGCGAATAGCAATCAGCCCCAGCATTTT
CDR3 protein: CASRKTANSNQPQHF
CDR3 length: 15
clone size: .
V gene: TRBV19
J gene: TRBJ1-5
D gene: .

CDR3 DNA: TGTGCCAGCAGTTCGAGGACTGCCCTAGGCGAGCAGTACTTC
CDR3 protein: CASSSRTALGEQYF
CDR3 length: 14
clone size: .
V gene: TRBV27
J gene: TRBJ2-7
D gene: .

CDR3 DNA: TGTGCCAGCAGCTTAGCCAGGGAACCCCAGCATTTT
CDR3 protein: CASSLAREPQHF
CDR3 length: 12
clone size: .
V gene: TRBV7-2
J gene: TRBJ1-5
D gene: .

CDR3 DNA: TGCGCCAGCAGCTTTCAGGCCAGTGTTGGACAATACGAGCAGTACTTC
CDR3 protein: CASSFQASVGQYEQYF
CDR3 length: 16
clone size: few
V gene: TRBV5-1
J gene: TRBJ2-7
D gene: .

CDR3 DNA: TGTGCCAGCAGCTGGGGGACAGCCGGGACCGGCTCGAGGGAGCAGTACTTC
CDR3 protein: CASSWGTAGTGSREQYF
CDR3 length: 17
clone size: .
V gene: TRBV5-4
J gene: TRBJ2-7
D gene: TRBD1

CDR3 DNA: TGTGCCAGCATGCAGGCTCTATCCTACGAGCAGTACTTC
CDR3 protein: CASMQALSYEQYF
CDR3 length: 13
clone size: .
V gene: TRBV2
J gene: TRBJ2-7
D gene: .

CDR3 DNA: TGTGCCAGCACCCCCTCCACTCTAAATTCACCCCTCCACTTT
CDR3 protein: CASTPSTLNSPLHF
CDR3 length: 14
clone size: .
V gene: TRBV2
J gene: TRBJ1-6
D gene: .

CDR3 DNA: TGCGCCAGCAGACCCCCGGGGAACACTGAAGCTTTCTTT
CDR3 protein: CASRPPGNTEAFF
CDR3 length: 13
clone size: .
V gene: TRBV5-1
J gene: TRBJ1-1
D gene: .

CDR3 DNA: TGTGCCAGCAGCTCTAGGACTAATGAAAAACTGTTTTTT
CDR3 protein: CASSSRTNEKLFF
CDR3 length: 13
clone size: .
V gene: TRBV7-2
J gene: TRBJ1-4
D gene: .

CDR3 DNA: TGTGCCACCAGCAGAGATCGAATGGTAGGGGGCCAGCCCCAGCATTTT
CDR3 protein: CATSRDRMVGGQPQHF
CDR3 length: 16
clone size: few
V gene: TRBV15
J gene: TRBJ1-5
D gene: TRBD1

CDR3 DNA: TGTGCCAGCGGCGGACAGGGGGCAACAGATACGCAGTATTTT
CDR3 protein: CASGGQGATDTQYF
CDR3 length: 14
clone size: .
V gene: TRBV6-5
J gene: TRBJ2-3
D gene: TRBD1

CDR3 DNA: TGCGCCAGCAGCTTGAAGGGGATTTTGGACAGGGGTGAAGCTTTCTTT
CDR3 protein: CASSLKGILDRGEAFF
CDR3 length: 16
clone size: once
V gene: TRBV5-1
J gene: TRBJ1-1
D gene: TRBD1

CDR3 DNA: TGTGCCAGCAGTTACTCGATGGCTAGCGGGGGGCGCACCTACAATGAGCAGTTCTTC
CDR3 protein: CASSYSMASGGRTYNEQFF
CDR3 length: 19
clone size: .
V gene: TRBV6-2/TRBV6-3
J gene: TRBJ2-1
D gene: TRBD2

CDR3 DNA: TGTGCCAGCAGCTTAGATGCAGGGACTGAAGCTTTCTTT
CDR3 protein: CASSLDAGTEAFF
CDR3 length: 13
clone size: .
V gene: TRBV7-2
J gene: TRBJ1-1
D gene: .

CDR3 DNA: TGTGCCAGCAGTGAATATCAGCGGGGGCACTACGAGCAGTACTTC
CDR3 protein: CASSEYQRGHYEQYF
CDR3 length: 15
clone size: few
V gene: TRBV25-1
J gene: TRBJ2-7
D gene: TRBD2

CDR3 DNA: TGTGCCACCCCGAACCAGGGTTCCTTCGAAAAACTGTTTTTT
CDR3 protein: CATPNQGSFEKLFF
CDR3 length: 14
clone size: .
V gene: TRBV2
J gene: TRBJ1-4
D gene: .

CDR3 DNA: TGTGCCAGCAGTCGCGAAATGTCGCCCGCTGAAGCTTTCTTT
CDR3 protein: CASSREMSPAEAFF
CDR3 length: 14
clone size: .
V gene: TRBV11-1
J gene: TRBJ1-1
D gene: .

CDR3 DNA: TGTGCCAGCAGTTCATCCAGGGTTTCCTCACCCCTCCACTTT
CDR3 protein: CASSSSRVSSPLHF
CDR3 length: 14
clone size: .
V gene: TRBV6-5
J gene: TRBJ1-6
D gene: .

CDR3 DNA: TGTGCCAGCAGTACGGGATATAGCAATCAGCCCCAGCATTTT
CDR3 protein: CASSTGYSNQPQHF
CDR3 length: 14
clone size: .
V gene: TRBV6-5
J gene: TRBJ1-5
D gene: .

CDR3 DNA: TGTGCCAGCAGCCAGAACGGACAGGTTTTAGCTAACTATGGCTACACCTTC
CDR3 protein: CASSQNGQVLANYGYTF
CDR3 length: 17
clone size: .
V gene: TRBV4-2
J gene: TRBJ1-2
D gene: TRBD1

CDR3 DNA: TGTGCCAGCAGTCGACTCACCGGGGAGCTGTTTTTT
CDR3 protein: CASSRLTGELFF
CDR3 length: 12
clone size: .
V gene: TRBV6-5
J gene: TRBJ2-2
D gene: .

CDR3 DNA: TGTGCCAGCAGCCCCCGACGGGACGAGCAGTACTTC
CDR3 protein: CASSPRRDEQYF
CDR3 length: 12
clone size: .
V gene: TRBV3-1/TRBV3-2
J gene: TRBJ2-7
D gene: .

CDR3 DNA: TGCAGCGCGGGGACAGACCTACCAACTAATGAAAAACTGTTTTTT
CDR3 protein: CSAGTDLPTNEKLFF
CDR3 length: 15
clone size: .
V gene: TRBV29-1
J gene: TRBJ1-4
D gene: TRBD1

CDR3 DNA: TGTGCCAGCAGCCAGAGGACAGGGAATGTCTATGGCTACACCTTC
CDR3 protein: CASSQRTGNVYGYTF
CDR3 length: 15
clone size: .
V gene: TRBV3-1/TRBV3-2
J gene: TRBJ1-2
D gene: TRBD1

CDR3 DNA: TGTGCCAGCAGTGACTCGAGGGGCTACACCTTC
CDR3 protein: CASSDSRGYTF
CDR3 length: 11
clone size: once
V gene: TRBV6-4
J gene: TRBJ1-2
D gene: .

CDR3 DNA: TGCGCCAGCAGCCAAGGTGGGAAGGGGAATGGCTACACCTTC
CDR3 protein: CASSQGGKGNGYTF
CDR3 length: 14
clone size: .
V gene: TRBV4-1
J gene: TRBJ1-2
D gene: .

CDR3 DNA: TGTGCTAGTGTAAGGACCATGCTGGGACAGGGGGACCAGCCCCAGCATTTT
CDR3 protein: CASVRTMLGQGDQPQHF
CDR3 length: 17
clone size: once
V gene: TRBV12-5
J gene: TRBJ1-5
D gene: TRBD1

CDR3 DNA: TGTGCCAGCAGCGTAGCAACAGGCTACCCTTATGGCTACACCTTC
CDR3 protein: CASSVATGYPYGYTF
CDR3 length: 15
clone size: .
V gene: TRBV9
J gene: TRBJ1-2
D gene: .

CDR3 DNA: TGTGCCAGCAGTTACTCCCGGGACAGGGGCTCTGAGCAGTACTTC
CDR3 protein: CASSYSRDRGSEQYF
CDR3 length: 15
clone size: .
V gene: TRBV6-5
J gene: TRBJ2-7
D gene: TRBD1

CDR3 DNA: TGTGCCAGCAGAATTGACAGGGTCGGGGAGACCCAGTACTTC
CDR3 protein: CASRIDRVGETQYF
CDR3 length: 14
clone size: .
V gene: TRBV6-5
J gene: TRBJ2-5
D gene: TRBD1

CDR3 DNA: TGTGCCAGCAGTCTGGAGGGAACGTATGGCTACACCTTC
CDR3 protein: CASSLEGTYGYTF
CDR3 length: 13
clone size: .
V gene: TRBV5-5
J gene: TRBJ1-2
D gene: .

CDR3 DNA: TGTGCCCCGAATTCCGGGACAGGGGACTATGGCTACACCTTC
CDR3 protein: CAPNSGTGDYGYTF
CDR3 length: 14
clone size: .
V gene: TRBV19
J gene: TRBJ1-2
D gene: TRBD1

CDR3 DNA: TGTGCCAGCAGTGACTCTGGGCAGGGTAACACCGGGGAGCTGTTTTTT
CDR3 protein: CASSDSGQGNTGELFF
CDR3 length: 16
clone size: many
V gene: TRBV6-4
J gene: TRBJ2-2
D gene: .

CDR3 DNA: TGTGCCAGCAGCCGTAATGGCCAGGGCACTGAAGCTTTCTTT
CDR3 protein: CASSRNGQGTEAFF
CDR3 length: 14
clone size: .
V gene: TRBV7-2
J gene: TRBJ1-1
D gene: .

CDR3 DNA: TGTGCCAGCAGCCTTGACGGACAGTTAGGCGAGCAGTACTTC
CDR3 protein: CASSLDGQLGEQYF
CDR3 length: 14
clone size: .
V gene: TRBV9
J gene: TRBJ2-7
D gene: .